This T cell receptor (beta chain) was obtained from a study of beta chain features in type 1 diabetes. In regard to this clone: Its antigen remains unidentified.

Study-level points and caveats: Across patients, naive, central memory and Treg TCRB repertoires exhibited apparently greater similarity than was observed across healthy donors.

Expressed TCRB transcripts were sequenced because the isolated RNA had all been reverse transcribed beforehand. The read count averaged approximately 3.5 million across naive, central memory and regulatory T cell samples. Clones were sequenced by immunoSEQ multiplex PCR, and TCRdb holds only the in-frame ones, with some missing. This sample has hundreds of thousands of clones; approximately 31% occur once, and the top ten carry around 0.065%. This receptor was identified in a man in his late teens or twenties in good health. Sequenced material: naive CD4+ T cells from blood.

The CDR3 sequence: CSVALGLTDTQYF. CDR3 nucleotide sequence: TGCAGCGTTGCCCTGGGCCTAACAGATACGCAGTATTTT. The J gene is TRBJ2-3, the V gene TRBV29-1; D gene ambiguous. CDR3 size: 13 residues. Trimming took 4 bases from V and 3 from J, leaving 11 bases between them. Looked up from germline, CDR1 is SQVTM and CDR2 is ANQGSEA.